This T cell receptor beta chain was recovered during a study of cytomegalovirus exposure and HLA in healthy donors. Study outcomes and limitations: Most TCRs appeared rarely, but some public TCRs recurred in many donors. Previous analysis showed most TCR beta V segments were productive about 87% or about 30% of the time. Apparent HLA restriction characterized most CMV-associated TCR beta chains in a later analysis. In a later analysis, HLA-associated beta chains showed higher expansion and lower generation probabilities than comparable chains.

PCR primers comprised 60 Vbeta and 13 Jbeta primers. Assay: immunoSEQ multiplex PCR; the TCRdb copy retains only in-frame clones and omits some. The repertoire holds tens of thousands of clones, with roughly three quarters as singletons. Germline values: CDR1 SGHAT, CDR2 FQDESV (reference sequence). Trimming took 5 bases from V and 7 from J; bases not matched to a gene: 11. This CDR3 region has 14 residues. This clone was observed a few times. The antigen is undetermined. The sequence was collected from a man aged 30 to 45 in good health and CMV-seronegative. Sequenced sample: PBMCs. The gene calls are TRBV11-1 and TRBJ2-7; 7 bases line up with TRBD1. The CDR3 bases are TGTGCCAGCAGCGCCCGGGACAGTAGCGTGGAGCAGTACTTC. It specifies CASSARDSSVEQYF.